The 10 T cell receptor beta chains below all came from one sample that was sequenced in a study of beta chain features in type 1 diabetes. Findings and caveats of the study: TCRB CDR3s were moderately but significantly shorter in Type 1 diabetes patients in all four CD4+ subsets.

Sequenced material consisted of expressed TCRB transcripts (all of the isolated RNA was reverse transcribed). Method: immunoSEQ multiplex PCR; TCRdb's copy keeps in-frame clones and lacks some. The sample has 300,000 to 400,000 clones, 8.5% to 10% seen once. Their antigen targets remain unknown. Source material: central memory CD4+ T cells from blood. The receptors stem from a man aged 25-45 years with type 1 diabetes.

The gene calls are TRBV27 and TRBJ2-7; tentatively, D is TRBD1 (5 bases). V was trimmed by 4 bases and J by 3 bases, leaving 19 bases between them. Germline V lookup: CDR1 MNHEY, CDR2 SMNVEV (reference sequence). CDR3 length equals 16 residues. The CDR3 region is CASSSQGASLIYEQYF. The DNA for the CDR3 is TGTGCCAGCAGTTCTCAGGGTGCGTCTTTAATCTACGAGCAGTACTTC.

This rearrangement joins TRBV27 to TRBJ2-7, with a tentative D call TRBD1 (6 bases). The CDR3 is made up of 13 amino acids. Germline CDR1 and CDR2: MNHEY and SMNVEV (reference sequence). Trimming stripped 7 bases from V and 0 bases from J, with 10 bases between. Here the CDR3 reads CASTTTGSYEQYF. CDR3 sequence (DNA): TGTGCCAGCACCACGACAGGCTCCTACGAGCAGTACTTC.

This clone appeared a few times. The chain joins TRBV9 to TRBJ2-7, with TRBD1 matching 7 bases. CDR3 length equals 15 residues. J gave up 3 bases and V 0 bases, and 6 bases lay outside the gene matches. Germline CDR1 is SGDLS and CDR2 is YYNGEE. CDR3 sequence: CASSVGGTDIYEQYF. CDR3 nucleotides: TGTGCCAGCAGCGTAGGGGGGACAGATATCTACGAGCAGTACTTC.

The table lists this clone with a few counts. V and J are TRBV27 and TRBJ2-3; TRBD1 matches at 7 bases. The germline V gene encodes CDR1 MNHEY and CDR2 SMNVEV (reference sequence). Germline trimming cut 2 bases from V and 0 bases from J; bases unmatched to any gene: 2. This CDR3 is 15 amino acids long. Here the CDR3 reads CASSLRGQSTDTQYF. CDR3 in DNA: TGTGCCAGCAGTTTAAGGGGGCAAAGCACAGATACGCAGTATTTT.

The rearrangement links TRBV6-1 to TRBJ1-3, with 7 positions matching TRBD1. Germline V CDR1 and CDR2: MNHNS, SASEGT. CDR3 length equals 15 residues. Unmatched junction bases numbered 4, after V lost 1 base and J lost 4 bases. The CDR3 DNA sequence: TGTGCCAGCAGTGAAGACTGGGACAGCGGAAACACCATATATTTT. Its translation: CASSEDWDSGNTIYF.

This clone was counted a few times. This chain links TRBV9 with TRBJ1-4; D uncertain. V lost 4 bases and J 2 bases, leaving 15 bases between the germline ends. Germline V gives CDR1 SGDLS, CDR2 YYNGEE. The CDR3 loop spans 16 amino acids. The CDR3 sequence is CASSPQGGNTNEKLFF. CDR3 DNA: TGTGCCAGCAGCCCCCAAGGTGGAAACACTAATGAAAAACTGTTTTTT. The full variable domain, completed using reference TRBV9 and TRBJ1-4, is DSGVTQTPKHLITATGQRVTLRCSPRSGDLSVYWYQQSLDQGLQFLIQYYNGEERAKGNILERFSAQQFPDLHSELNLSSLELGDSALYFCASSPQGGNTNEKLFFGSGTQLSVL.

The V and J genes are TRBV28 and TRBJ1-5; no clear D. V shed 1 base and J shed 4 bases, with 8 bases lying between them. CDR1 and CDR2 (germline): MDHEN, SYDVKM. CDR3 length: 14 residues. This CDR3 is CASSLSGGNQPQHF. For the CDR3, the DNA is TGTGCCAGCAGTTTATCAGGCGGGAATCAGCCCCAGCATTTT.

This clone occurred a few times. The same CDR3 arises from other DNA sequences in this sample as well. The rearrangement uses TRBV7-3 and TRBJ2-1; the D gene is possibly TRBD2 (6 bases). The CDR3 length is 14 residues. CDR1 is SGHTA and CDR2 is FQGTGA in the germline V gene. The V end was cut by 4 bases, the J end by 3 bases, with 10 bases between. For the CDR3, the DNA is TGTGCCAGCAGCTCAACCGGGAGCTACAATGAGCAGTTCTTC. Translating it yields CASSSTGSYNEQFF.

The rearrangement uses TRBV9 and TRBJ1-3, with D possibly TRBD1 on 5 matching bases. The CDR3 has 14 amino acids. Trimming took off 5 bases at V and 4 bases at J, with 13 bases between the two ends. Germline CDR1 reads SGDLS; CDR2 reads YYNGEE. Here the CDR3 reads CASSIGAPGNTIYF. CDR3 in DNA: TGTGCCAGCAGTATAGGGGCCCCGGGAAACACCATATATTTT.

The CDR3 reads CATSSGQGANYGYTF. CDR3 nucleotide sequence: TGTGCCACCAGCAGTGGACAGGGGGCAAACTATGGCTACACCTTC. The chain recombines TRBV15 with TRBJ1-2; the match to TRBD1 covers 11 bases. The CDR3 has 15 amino acids. J was trimmed by 2 bases and V by 3 bases; bases with no gene match: 2. From germline, CDR1 is LNHNV and CDR2 YYDKDF (reference sequence).